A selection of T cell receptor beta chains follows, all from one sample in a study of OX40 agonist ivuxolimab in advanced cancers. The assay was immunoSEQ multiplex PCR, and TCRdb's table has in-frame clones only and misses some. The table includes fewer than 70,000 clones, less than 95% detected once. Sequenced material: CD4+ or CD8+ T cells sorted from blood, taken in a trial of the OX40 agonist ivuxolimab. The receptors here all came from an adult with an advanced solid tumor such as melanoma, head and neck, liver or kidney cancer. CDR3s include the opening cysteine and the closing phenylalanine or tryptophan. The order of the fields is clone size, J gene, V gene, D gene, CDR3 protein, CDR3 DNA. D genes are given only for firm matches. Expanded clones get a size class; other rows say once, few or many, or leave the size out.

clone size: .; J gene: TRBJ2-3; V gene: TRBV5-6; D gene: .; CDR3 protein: CASSPTTGELTDTQYF; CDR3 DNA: TGTGCCAGCAGCCCAACTACAGGAGAACTCACAGATACGCAGTATTTT
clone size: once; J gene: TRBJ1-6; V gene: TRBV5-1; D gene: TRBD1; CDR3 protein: CASSSTGTGYSPLHF; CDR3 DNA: TGCGCCAGCAGCTCAACCGGGACAGGGTACTCACCCCTCCACTTT
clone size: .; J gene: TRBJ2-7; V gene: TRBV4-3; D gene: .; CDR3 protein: CASSQAIGQSSYEQYF; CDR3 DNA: TGCGCCAGCAGCCAAGCGATCGGACAGTCCTCCTACGAGCAGTACTTC
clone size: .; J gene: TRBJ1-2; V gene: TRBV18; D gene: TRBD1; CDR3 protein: CASSPLGTGASGYTF; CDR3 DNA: TGTGCCAGCTCACCACTAGGGACAGGCGCCTCTGGCTACACCTTC
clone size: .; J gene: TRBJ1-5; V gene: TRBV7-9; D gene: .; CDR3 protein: CASSPPGQNQPQHF; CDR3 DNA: TGTGCCAGCAGCCCGCCCGGACAGAATCAGCCCCAGCATTTT
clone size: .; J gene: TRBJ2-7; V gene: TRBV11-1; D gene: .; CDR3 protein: CASSLGLPYEQYF; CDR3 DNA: TGTGCCAGCAGCTTAGGACTGCCCTACGAGCAGTACTTC
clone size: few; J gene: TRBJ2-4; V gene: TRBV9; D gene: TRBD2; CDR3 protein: CASSPGLAGENIQYF; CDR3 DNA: TGTGCCAGCAGCCCCGGACTAGCGGGGGAAAACATTCAGTACTTC
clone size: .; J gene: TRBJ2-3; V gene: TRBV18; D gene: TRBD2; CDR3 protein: CASSPVAGGLPDTQYF; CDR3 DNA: TGTGCCAGCTCACCAGTTGCGGGAGGGCTGCCAGATACGCAGTATTTT
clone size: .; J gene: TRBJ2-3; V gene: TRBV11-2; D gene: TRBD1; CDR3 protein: CASSLGATGGADTQYF; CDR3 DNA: TGTGCCAGCAGCTTGGGAGCGACAGGGGGAGCAGATACGCAGTATTTT
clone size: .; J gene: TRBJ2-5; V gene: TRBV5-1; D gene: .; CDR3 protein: CASSLSLGRGQETQYF; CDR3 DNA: TGCGCCAGCAGCTTGAGCTTGGGGCGCGGGCAAGAGACCCAGTACTTC
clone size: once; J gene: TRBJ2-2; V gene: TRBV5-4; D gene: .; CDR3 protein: CASRKGSNTGELFF; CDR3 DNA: TGTGCCAGCAGGAAGGGGTCGAACACCGGGGAGCTGTTTTTT
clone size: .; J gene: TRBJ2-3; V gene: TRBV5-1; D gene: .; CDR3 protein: CASSPGGTDDGNF; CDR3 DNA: TGCGCCAGCAGCCCTGGTGGCACAGATGACGGGAATTTT
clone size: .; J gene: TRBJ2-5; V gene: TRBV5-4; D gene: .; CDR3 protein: CASSLVAGKGETQYF; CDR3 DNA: TGTGCCAGCAGCTTGGTTGCGGGAAAGGGAGAGACCCAGTACTTC
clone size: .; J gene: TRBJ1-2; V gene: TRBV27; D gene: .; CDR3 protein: CASSFGRLDGYTF; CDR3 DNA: TGTGCCAGCAGTTTCGGACGCCTCGATGGCTACACCTTC
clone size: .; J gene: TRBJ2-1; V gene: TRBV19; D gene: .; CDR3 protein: CASSTGLVEGEQFF; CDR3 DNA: TGTGCCAGTAGTACCGGACTCGTTGAAGGTGAGCAGTTCTTC
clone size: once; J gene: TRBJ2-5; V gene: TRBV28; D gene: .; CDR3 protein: CASGIETQYF; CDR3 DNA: TGTGCCAGCGGAATAGAGACCCAGTACTTC
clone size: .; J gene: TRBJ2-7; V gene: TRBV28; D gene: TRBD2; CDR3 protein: CASLKREVSYEQYF; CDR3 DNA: TGTGCCAGCCTCAAGCGGGAGGTCTCCTACGAGCAGTACTTC
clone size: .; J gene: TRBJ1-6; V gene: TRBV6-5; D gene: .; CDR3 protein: CASSFLLRPNSPLHF; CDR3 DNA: TGTGCCAGCAGTTTCTTGTTACGGCCAAATTCACCCCTCCACTTT
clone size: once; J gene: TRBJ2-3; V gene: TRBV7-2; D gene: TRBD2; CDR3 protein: CASSSGLAGAGGTQYF; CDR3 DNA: TGTGCCAGCAGCTCGGGACTAGCGGGAGCAGGCGGTACGCAGTATTTT
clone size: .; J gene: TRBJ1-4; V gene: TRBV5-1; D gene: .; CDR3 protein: CASSTGRTTNEKLFF; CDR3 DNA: TGCGCCAGCAGCACGGGACGGACTACTAATGAAAAACTGTTTTTT
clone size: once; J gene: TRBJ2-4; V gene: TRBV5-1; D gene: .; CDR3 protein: CASSQDNQNIQYF; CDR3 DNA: TGCGCCAGCAGCCAGGACAATCAAAACATTCAGTACTTC
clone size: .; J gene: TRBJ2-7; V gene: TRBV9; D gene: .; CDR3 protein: CASSDLHGGDYEQYF; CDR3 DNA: TGTGCCAGCAGCGATCTCCACGGAGGAGACTACGAGCAGTACTTC
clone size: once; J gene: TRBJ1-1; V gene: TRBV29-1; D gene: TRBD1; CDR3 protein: CSASWDRGFEAFF; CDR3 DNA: TGCAGCGCTTCCTGGGACAGGGGGTTCGAGGCTTTCTTT
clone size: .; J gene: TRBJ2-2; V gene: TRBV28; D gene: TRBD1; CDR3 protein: CASSSRTGKTGELFF; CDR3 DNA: TGTGCCAGCAGCTCTAGGACAGGGAAAACCGGGGAGCTGTTTTTT
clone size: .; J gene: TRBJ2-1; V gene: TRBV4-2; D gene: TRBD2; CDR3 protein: CASSQERGTSGYNEQFF; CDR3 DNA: TGTGCCAGCAGCCAAGAAAGGGGAACTAGCGGCTACAATGAGCAGTTCTTC
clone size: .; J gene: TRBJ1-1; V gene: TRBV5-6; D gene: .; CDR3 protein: CASSFRENTEAFF; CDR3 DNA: TGTGCCAGCAGCTTTCGAGAGAACACTGAAGCTTTCTTT
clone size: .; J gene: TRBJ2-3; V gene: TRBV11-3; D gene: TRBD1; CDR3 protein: CASSKQGRDTDTQYF; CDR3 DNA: TGTGCCAGCAGCAAACAGGGGAGAGACACAGATACGCAGTATTTT
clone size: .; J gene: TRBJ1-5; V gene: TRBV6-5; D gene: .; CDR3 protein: CASSYQGPGPQHF; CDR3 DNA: TGTGCCAGCAGTTACCAGGGCCCGGGGCCCCAGCATTTT
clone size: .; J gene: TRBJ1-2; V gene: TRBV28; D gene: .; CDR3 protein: CASSFNGYTF; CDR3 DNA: TGTGCCAGCAGTTTCAACGGCTACACCTTC
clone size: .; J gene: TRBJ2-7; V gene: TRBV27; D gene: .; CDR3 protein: CASKVQGYSYEQYF; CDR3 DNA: TGTGCCAGCAAGGTTCAGGGGTACTCCTACGAGCAGTACTTC
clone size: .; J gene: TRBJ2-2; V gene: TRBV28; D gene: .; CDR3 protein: CASYEGPFNTGELFF; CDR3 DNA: TGTGCCAGCTACGAGGGGCCCTTTAACACCGGGGAGCTGTTTTTT
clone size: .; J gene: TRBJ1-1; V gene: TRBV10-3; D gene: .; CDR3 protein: CASSRDTEAFF; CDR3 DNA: TGTGCCAGTAGTCGAGACACTGAAGCTTTCTTT
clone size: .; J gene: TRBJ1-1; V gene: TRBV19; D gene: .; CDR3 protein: CASTGNMNTEAFF; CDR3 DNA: TGTGCCAGTACGGGTAACATGAACACTGAAGCTTTCTTT
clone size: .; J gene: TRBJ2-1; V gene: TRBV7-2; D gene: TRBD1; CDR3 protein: CASRTRDRVWNEQFF; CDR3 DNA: TGTGCCAGCAGAACCCGGGACAGGGTTTGGAATGAGCAGTTCTTC
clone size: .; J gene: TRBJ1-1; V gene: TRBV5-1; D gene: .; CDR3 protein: CASSSPGPGTETEAFF; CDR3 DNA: TGCGCCAGCAGCAGCCCGGGACCGGGCACGGAGACTGAAGCTTTCTTT
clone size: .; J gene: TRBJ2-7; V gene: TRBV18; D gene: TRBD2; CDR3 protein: CASSLVAGDYEQYF; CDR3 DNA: TGTGCCAGCTCACTGGTGGCGGGAGACTACGAGCAGTACTTC
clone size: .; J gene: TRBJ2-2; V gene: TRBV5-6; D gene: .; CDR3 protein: CASSLYGTNTGELFF; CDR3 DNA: TGTGCCAGCAGCTTGTATGGAACGAACACCGGGGAGCTGTTTTTT